The 8 T cell receptor beta chains in this list originate from one sample, sequenced in a study of esophageal squamous cell carcinoma under preoperative chemotherapy. TCRdb reprocessed the PCR reads with MiXCR, giving one entry per CDR3 protein. In the table there are 34,000 or so distinct CDR3 sequences, 52% of which are singletons. Noted time point: after preoperative PTX-NDP chemotherapy. Sampling was done from a patient given preoperative chemotherapy. The receptor set was obtained from a human donor with esophageal squamous cell carcinoma. The donor label of this sample is uncertain.

V is TRBV7-2 and J is TRBJ2-3; 7 positions agree with TRBD2. V lost 9 bases and J lost 7; bases outside the gene matches: 22. This CDR3 region has 17 residues. Germline assignment: CDR1 SGHTA and CDR2 FQGNSA. CDR3 sequence (DNA): TGTGCCAGGAGCCGCACGTTGGGGGGGGGAGCCAAAAATACGCAGTATTTT. This codes for CARSRTLGGGAKNTQYF.

This clonotype was seen repeatedly, ten times or more. This chain links TRBV10-3 with TRBJ2-3; 9 bases match TRBD2. V shed 7 bases, J shed 2 bases, and the junction held 7 bases outside the gene matches. The CDR3 has 15 amino acids. Germline values: CDR1 ENHRY, CDR2 SYGVKD. The DNA of the CDR3 is TGTGCCATCATCGGGCTAGCGGGGAACACAGATACGCAGTATTTT. As protein: CAIIGLAGNTDTQYF.

V usage is TRBV6-2 or TRBV6-3 and J usage is TRBJ2-3, with no clear D. The ends were cut back, 5 bases at V and 4 bases at J, with 10 bases in the middle. The CDR3 has 13 residues. Germline V lookup: CDR1 MNHEY, CDR2 SVGEGT. The CDR3 spells CASSRPGADTQYF. CDR3 sequence (DNA): TGTGCCAGCAGTAGACCCGGCGCAGATACGCAGTATTTT.

This clonotype turned up a few times. This chain joins TRBV6-2 or TRBV6-3 and TRBJ2-3, with no clear D. CDR3 length: 15 residues. Trimming left V 0 bases short and J 5 bases short, with 12 bases between. The V gene's germline CDR1 is MNHEY and CDR2 SVGEGT. The CDR3 protein is CASSYSFSRQDTQYF. CDR3 nucleotides: TGTGCCAGCAGTTACTCGTTTAGCAGGCAAGATACGCAGTATTTT.

In its sample, this clonotype was seen once. The junction and the germline gene differ at one end; a read error may be behind it. J is TRBJ2-4 and V is TRBV7-2, with 9 positions matching TRBD2. The CDR3 spans 18 residues. Germline assignment: CDR1 SGHTA and CDR2 FQGNSA. The CDR3 sequence: CASSLGGAGGRDQNIQYF. The CDR3 nucleotides read TGTGCCAGCAGCTTAGGGGGGGCGGGGGGGCGTGACCAAAACATCCAGTACTTC. The variable domain in full, with the rest retrieved from reference TRBV7-2 and TRBJ2-4, is GAGVSQSPSNKVTEKGKDVELRCDPISGHTALYWYRQSLGQGLEFLIYFQGNSAPDKSGLPSDRFSAERTGGSVSTLTIQRTQQEDSAVYLCASSLGGAGGRDQNIQYFGAGTRLSVL.

As for this clonotype: A junction boundary mismatches the germline segment, possibly from a read error. The chain joins TRBV12-3 or TRBV12-4 to TRBJ2-3; 8 bases map to TRBD1. The CDR3 has 15 residues. CDR3 DNA sequence: TGTTCCAGGGGGCTCGGGGGCCGAGGCAAAGATACGCAGTATTTT. Translation gives CSRGLGGRGKDTQYF.

A remark on this clonotype: At one boundary the junction diverges from the germline segment, which might be a read error. The genes are TRBV7-6 and TRBJ2-4; no definite D call. This CDR3 has 14 residues. The germline CDR1 and CDR2 sequences are SGHVS and FNYEAQ. CDR3: CASSGVGFTDTQYF. DNA for the CDR3: TGTGCCAGCAGCGGGGTGGGATTCACAGACACGCAGTATTTC.

This chain joins TRBV12-3 or TRBV12-4 and TRBJ2-1, with unresolved D. This CDR3 spans 14 amino acids. The germline V and J ends were trimmed by 0 bases and 8 bases, with 11 bases remaining between them. CDR3 region: CASSLALPPYEQFF. CDR3 nucleotide sequence: TGTGCCAGCAGTTTAGCCCTCCCTCCATATGAGCAGTTCTTC.